This T cell receptor (beta chain) was captured in a study of early T cells in non-severe SARS-CoV-2 infection. The CDR3 consists of 14 residues. Germline loops: CDR1 LNHNV, CDR2 YYDKDF (reference sequence). The V end was cut by 1 base, the J end by 5 bases, with 12 bases between. This clonotype was counted between two and nine times. MiXCR, run by TCRdb on the 5' RACE reads, gives a single entry per CDR3 protein. This sample has about 68,000 distinct CDR3 sequences, with more than 9% found just once. Sequenced sample: whole blood. The chain has TRBV15 and TRBJ2-7; perhaps TRBD2 as D (5 bases). The receptor comes from an adult who was a healthcare worker with PCR-confirmed SARS-CoV-2 infection or an uninfected control (not recorded which). Written as DNA, the CDR3 is TGTGCCACCAGCAGAGTTCCGGGGTACGACGAGCAGTACTTC. Translating gives CATSRVPGYDEQYF.